This TCR beta chain comes out of a study of T cells after yellow fever vaccination. Study observations and caveats: A minor fraction of clonotypes spanned both CD4 and CD8 compartments. It was the secondary response that reached its peak faster, day 5 versus 15, but it was weaker. High-abundance clonotypes from the bulk population could contaminate FACS-sorted repertoires.

This CDR3 spans 13 amino acids. The V and J ends lost 6 bases and 2 bases respectively, with 11 bases between them. Making TCR cDNA involved 5'RACE template switching, which added UMIs and a universal primer site. Using its own MiXCR run on the 5' RACE reads, TCRdb lists one record per CDR3 protein. The repertoire holds fewer than 350,000 distinct CDR3 sequences, with about 9.5% as singletons. A note on this clonotype: Its antigen is unidentified.

The TCR sequence derives from a man aged 18 to 30 who received the YFV17D yellow fever vaccine. The material sequenced was PBMCs, taken on the day of the first yellow fever vaccination. The chain carries TRBV12-3 or TRBV12-4 and TRBJ2-7, with D possibly matching TRBD2 (5 bases). CDR3 in DNA: TGTGCCAGCAGGGGTCTAGCTGCCTACGAGCAGTACTTC. It encodes CASRGLAAYEQYF.